Listed here is a single T cell receptor (beta chain). Clones were read by immunoSEQ multiplex PCR, and TCRdb kept only the in-frame ones, dropping some. The sample holds roughly 100,000 clones, more than 75% seen once. This sample is part of a study of blood T cell repertoires in COVID-19. Background on the study: COVID-19 samples collected from the United States, Italy and Spain covered acute and convalescent phases. Sample material is recorded as cDNA or gDNA derived from T cells, B-cell-depleted T cells, or PBMCs.

The sample taken for sequencing was peripheral blood. This clonotype originated in a man in his sixties with acute or convalescent COVID-19.

CDR3 nucleotides: TGCGCCAGCAGCAGGGACAACCAAGAGACCCAGTACTTC. As protein: CASSRDNQETQYF. The chain carries TRBV10-1 and TRBJ2-5; D is perhaps TRBD1 (6 bases). V was cut by 6 bases and J by 0 bases, with 8 bases left in between. The CDR3 is 13 residues long. The germline V gene has CDR1 WNHNN and CDR2 SYGVQD (reference sequence).